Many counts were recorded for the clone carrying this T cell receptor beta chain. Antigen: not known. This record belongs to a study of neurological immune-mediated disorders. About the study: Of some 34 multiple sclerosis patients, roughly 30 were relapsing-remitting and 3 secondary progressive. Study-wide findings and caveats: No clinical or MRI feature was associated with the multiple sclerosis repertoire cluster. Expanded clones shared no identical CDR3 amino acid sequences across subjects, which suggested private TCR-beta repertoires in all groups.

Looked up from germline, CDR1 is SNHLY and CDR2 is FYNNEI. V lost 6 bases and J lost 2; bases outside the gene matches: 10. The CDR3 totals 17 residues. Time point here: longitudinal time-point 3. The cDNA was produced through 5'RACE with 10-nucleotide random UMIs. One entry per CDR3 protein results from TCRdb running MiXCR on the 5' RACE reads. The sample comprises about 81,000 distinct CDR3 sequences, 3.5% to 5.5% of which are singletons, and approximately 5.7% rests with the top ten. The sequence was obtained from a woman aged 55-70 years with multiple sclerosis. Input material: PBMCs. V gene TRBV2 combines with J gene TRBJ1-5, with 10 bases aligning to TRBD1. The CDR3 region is CASRGQGPPIGNQPQHF. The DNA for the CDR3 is TGTGCCAGCAGGGGACAGGGGCCCCCGATCGGCAATCAGCCCCAGCATTTT.